Listed here are 20 T cell receptor beta chains from one sample, sequenced in a study of tumor and adjacent non-tumor tissue in lung cancer. Three rounds of nested PCR, following a modified ARM-PCR protocol, produced the TCRbeta library. TCRdb called the multiplex PCR reads again in MiXCR, with one record for every CDR3 protein. The table lists some 120,000 distinct CDR3 sequences, approximately 71% of them singletons. This sample's RNA came from whole unsorted tissue. Sequencing used lung tumor tissue. Receptors were obtained from a man aged 30 to 39 with non-small cell lung cancer.

Remarks on this clonotype: A much larger clone is a single base away; this may be a read error. The V call is TRBV12-3 or TRBV12-4, the J call TRBJ2-6; D uncertain. The CDR3 runs to 14 residues. V was trimmed by 6 bases and J by 2 bases, leaving 8 bases between them. The CDR3 here is CASRNRAGANVLTF. CDR3 DNA sequence: TGTGCCAGCAGAAACAGAGCTGGGGCCAACGTCCTGACTTTC.

This clonotype was found once. This may be a read error: a much more frequent sequence differs by one nucleotide. The chain couples TRBV20-1 to TRBJ2-3, with no clear D. Per the germline V gene, CDR1 is DFQATT and CDR2 is SNEGSKA (reference sequence). Trimming cost V 2 bases and J 1 base, with 13 bases left between them. This CDR3 has 15 residues. DNA of the CDR3: TGCAGTGCTAGACCTCCGGAACTTCGCACAGATACGCAGTATTTT. Translated: CSARPPELRTDTQYF.

This clonotype was picked up many times. V and J are TRBV20-1 and TRBJ2-3; 10 bases agree with TRBD2. The CDR3 is 15 amino acids. V lost 3 bases to trimming and J lost 4 bases; unmatched junction nucleotides: 7. The germline CDR1 and CDR2 sequences are DFQATT and SNEGSKA (reference sequence). CDR3 nucleotide sequence: TGCAGTGCTAGGGGAGCGGGGGGGCCATCAGATACGCAGTATTTT. Protein sequence: CSARGAGGPSDTQYF.

In the case of this clonotype: The junction departs from the called germline gene at one end, perhaps through a read error. This rearrangement joins TRBV20-1 to TRBJ2-7, with a tentative D call TRBD2 (6 bases). CDR1 is DFQATT and CDR2 is SNEGSKA in the germline V gene (reference sequence). This CDR3 contains 15 residues. The CDR3: CSVRDRGTSPYEEYF. Here the CDR3 DNA reads TGCAGTGTTAGAGATAGAGGGACTTCACCCTACGAGGAGTACTTC.

Note on this clonotype: Relative to the germline gene, one junction end is altered; a read error may explain this. This sequence joins TRBV20-1 and TRBJ2-5, with D perhaps matching TRBD2 (5 bases). Germline CDR1 reads DFQATT; CDR2 reads SNEGSKA (reference sequence). The CDR3 loop spans 13 amino acids. CDR3 loop: CSTRRRSSLLTYF. The CDR3 region has the DNA TGCAGTACTAGGAGGCGGTCCAGCCTACTTACGTACTTC.

Concerning this clonotype: The CDR3 end shows no conserved phenylalanine or tryptophan, and so a read error is likely. This rearrangement joins TRBV4-3 to TRBJ2-3, with D perhaps matching TRBD1 or TRBD2 (5 bases each). The CDR3 covers 19 residues. Germline assignment: CDR1 LGHNA and CDR2 YSLEER. The CDR3 spells CASSQESAGRSMGTDTQYL. The CDR3 DNA is TGCGCGAGTAGCCAAGAATCTGCAGGGAGATCTATGGGCACAGATACGCAGTATCTT.

Worth noting for this clonotype: The germline gene is not matched at one end of the junction; a read error may be the cause. The CDR3 spells CAISASNYPRETQYF. CDR3 nucleotides: TGTGCCATCAGTGCGTCGAACTACCCCCGGGAGACCCAGTATTTC. The V call is TRBV10-3, the J call TRBJ2-5, with D possibly TRBD2 on 6 matching bases. This CDR3 spans 15 amino acids. Germline V CDR1 and CDR2: ENHRY, SYGVKD.

V gene TRBV20-1 combines with J gene TRBJ2-1; no definite D call. V dropped 4 bases and J dropped 10 bases, with 17 bases sitting between them. Per the germline V gene, CDR1 is DFQATT and CDR2 is SNEGSKA (reference sequence). The CDR3 spans 13 residues. CDR3: CSATRMEKDEQFF. CDR3 nucleotide sequence: TGCAGTGCTACCAGGATGGAGAAGGACGAGCAGTTCTTC.

In regard to this clonotype: A much larger clone lies a single base off, so this may be a read error. The V gene is TRBV20-1, the J gene TRBJ1-4; D ambiguous. Germline V lookup: CDR1 DFQATT, CDR2 SNEGSKA (reference sequence). This CDR3 spans 14 amino acids. V lost 7 bases and J 2 bases, leaving 14 bases between the germline ends. CDR3 region: CSVHPGATNEKLFF. CDR3 sequence (DNA): TGCAGTGTTCATCCGGGTGCTACTAATGAAAAACTGTTTTTT.

On this clonotype: In this CDR3 the conserved last residue, phenylalanine or tryptophan, is missing, so a read error is likely. This rearrangement joins TRBV29-1 to TRBJ2-2; 7 bases line up with TRBD1. Germline-derived CDR1 and CDR2 are SQVTM and ANQGSEA. V lost 3 bases to trimming and J lost 6 bases; unmatched junction nucleotides: 10. There are 15 residues in the CDR3. The CDR3 loop reads CSVDPRQGFAGELFI. The CDR3 bases are TGCAGCGTTGACCCGAGACAGGGATTTGCCGGGGAGCTGTTTATT.

Remarks on this clonotype: Possible read error: a much larger clone is one base away. This chain connects TRBV4-2 to TRBJ2-3, with 7 bases identical to TRBD2. Germline trimming cut 0 bases from V and 6 bases from J; bases unmatched to any gene: 6. Germline CDR1 is LGHNA and CDR2 is YNFKEQ. This CDR3 spans 15 amino acids. Here the CDR3 reads CASSQDLAAGDTQYF. CDR3 DNA: TGTGCCAGCAGCCAAGATCTGGCAGCGGGGGATACGCAGTATTTT.

Concerning this clonotype itself: This sequence may be a read error, since a much larger clone differs from it by one base. The rearrangement joins TRBV6-5 to TRBJ1-5; no definite D call. The CDR3 length is 12 residues. Germline lookup yields CDR1 MNHEY and CDR2 SVGAGI. The CDR3 spells CISSFPGQPQHF. DNA for the CDR3: TGTATCAGCAGTTTCCCCGGACAGCCCCAGCATTTT.

The chain employs TRBV29-1 and TRBJ1-1; perhaps TRBD1 as D (6 bases). The CDR3 sequence is 15 residues long. From germline, CDR1 is SQVTM and CDR2 ANQGSEA. With 4 bases removed from V and 5 bases from J, the gap between germline ends came to 20 bases. CDR3 sequence (DNA): TGCAGCGTTGGAGGGACAACCCGCGGGAAAACTGAAGCTTTCTTT. As protein: CSVGGTTRGKTEAFF.

Notes on this clonotype: Possible read error: a much larger clone is one base away. The chain has TRBV6-2 or TRBV6-3 and TRBJ2-1, with D possibly being TRBD1 or TRBD2 (6 bases each). CDR1 MNHEY and CDR2 SVGEGT come from the germline V gene. The CDR3 contains 13 residues. The CDR3 DNA is TGTGCCACCTCTGTGGGGGGCTACAATGATCAGTTCTTC. Translated, it gives CATSVGGYNDQFF.

Remarks on this clonotype: Germline and junction disagree at one end, which may indicate a read error. The chain couples TRBV5-4 to TRBJ1-2, with D perhaps matching TRBD1 (5 bases). The CDR3 runs to 15 residues. Germline V gene data show CDR1 as SGHNT and CDR2 as YYREEE (reference sequence). CDR3 coding DNA: TGTGCCAGCATCCCCCAGGGTGAGAGATCGTATGGCTACATCTTC. Translation gives CASIPQGERSYGYIF.

With respect to this clonotype: One end of the junction does not line up with germline, which may come from a read error. This chain links TRBV20-1 with TRBJ2-5; a possible D gene is TRBD2 (5 bases). The germline CDR1 and CDR2 sequences are DFQATT and SNEGSKA (reference sequence). CDR3 length equals 15 residues. CDR3 loop: CSARLLAGGAEIQYF. As DNA, the CDR3 is TGCAGTGCTAGGTTGCTAGCAGGAGGAGCAGAGATCCAGTACTTC.

As concerns this clonotype: This sequence may be a read error, since a much larger clone differs from it by one base. CDR3 DNA: TGCAGTGCTAGACCTCAGACAGGGGGGGAAGCTTTCTTT. Its translation is CSARPQTGGEAFF. The J gene is TRBJ1-1, the V gene TRBV20-1; the match to TRBD1 covers 9 bases. J was trimmed by 8 bases and V by 2 bases; bases with no gene match: 6. Germline loops: CDR1 DFQATT, CDR2 SNEGSKA (reference sequence). The CDR3 loop spans 13 amino acids.

The rearrangement uses TRBV4-1 and TRBJ1-1; D is ambiguous. Per the germline V gene, CDR1 is MGHRA and CDR2 is YSYEKL. The V and J ends lost 1 base and 14 bases respectively, with 17 bases between them. The CDR3 has 13 residues. The CDR3 region has the DNA TGCGCCAGCAGCCAAGTAGGAAGAGTCGTCACGTTCTTT. It is translated as CASSQVGRVVTFF.

About this clonotype: This sequence may be a read error, since a much larger clone differs from it by one base. The chain carries TRBV6-1 and TRBJ2-7; D is perhaps TRBD1 (5 bases). CDR3 length equals 11 residues. The germline CDR1 and CDR2 sequences are MNHNS and SASEGT. The CDR3 reads CASSEAVGPIF. The CDR3 DNA follows: TGTGCCAGCAGTGAAGCGGTGGGGCCTATCTTC.

The rearrangement uses TRBV5-1 and TRBJ2-3; unclear D gene. V lost 4 bases, J lost 0 bases, and 3 bases lay in between. Germline V gene sequence: CDR1 SGHRS, CDR2 YFSETQ. The CDR3 runs to 12 residues. The CDR3 is CASSISTDTQYF. The CDR3 bases are TGCGCCAGCAGCATCAGCACAGATACGCAGTATTTT.